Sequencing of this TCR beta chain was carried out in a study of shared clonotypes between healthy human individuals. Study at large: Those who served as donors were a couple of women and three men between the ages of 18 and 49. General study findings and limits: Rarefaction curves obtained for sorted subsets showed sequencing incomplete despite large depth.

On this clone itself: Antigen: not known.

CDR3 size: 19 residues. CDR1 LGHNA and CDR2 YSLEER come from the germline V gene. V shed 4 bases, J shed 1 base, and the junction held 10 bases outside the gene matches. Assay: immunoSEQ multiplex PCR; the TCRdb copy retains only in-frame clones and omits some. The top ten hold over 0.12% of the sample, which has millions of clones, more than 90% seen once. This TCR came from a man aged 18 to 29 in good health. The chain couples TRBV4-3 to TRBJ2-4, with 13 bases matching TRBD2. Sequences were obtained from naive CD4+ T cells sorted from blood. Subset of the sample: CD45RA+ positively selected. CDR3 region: CASSPDGLAGAKAKNIQYF. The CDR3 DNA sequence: TGCGCCAGCAGCCCGGACGGACTAGCGGGAGCGAAGGCCAAAAACATTCAGTACTTC.